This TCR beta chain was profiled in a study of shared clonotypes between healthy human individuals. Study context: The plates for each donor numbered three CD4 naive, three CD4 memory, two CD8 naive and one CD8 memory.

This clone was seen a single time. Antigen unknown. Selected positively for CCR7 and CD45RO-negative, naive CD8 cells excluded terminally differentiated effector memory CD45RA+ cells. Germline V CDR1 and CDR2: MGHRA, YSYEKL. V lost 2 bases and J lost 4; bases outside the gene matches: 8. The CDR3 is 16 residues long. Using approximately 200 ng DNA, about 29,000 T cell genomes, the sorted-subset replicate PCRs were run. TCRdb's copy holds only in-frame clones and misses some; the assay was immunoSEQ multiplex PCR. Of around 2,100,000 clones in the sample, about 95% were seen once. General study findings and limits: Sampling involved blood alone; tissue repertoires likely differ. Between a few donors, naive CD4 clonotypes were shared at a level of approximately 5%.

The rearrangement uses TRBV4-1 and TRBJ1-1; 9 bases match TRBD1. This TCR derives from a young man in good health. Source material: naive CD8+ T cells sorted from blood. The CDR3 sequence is CASSQLGTGRATEAFF. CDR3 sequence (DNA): TGCGCCAGCAGCCAACTCGGGACAGGGCGCGCCACTGAAGCTTTCTTT.